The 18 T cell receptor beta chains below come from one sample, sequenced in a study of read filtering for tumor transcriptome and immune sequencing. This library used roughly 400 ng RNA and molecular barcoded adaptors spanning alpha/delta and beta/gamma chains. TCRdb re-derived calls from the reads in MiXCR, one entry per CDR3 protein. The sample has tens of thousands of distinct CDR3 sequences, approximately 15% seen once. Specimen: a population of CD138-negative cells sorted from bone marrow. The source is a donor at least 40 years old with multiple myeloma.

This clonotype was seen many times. CDR3 DNA: TGTGCCAGCTCACCACCAAAGGGGGGCATTGGGAACACTGAAGCTTTCTTT. Its protein product is CASSPPKGGIGNTEAFF. The chain uses TRBV18 and TRBJ1-1, with D perhaps matching TRBD1 (6 bases). The CDR3 is 17 amino acids. The ends were cut back, 0 bases at V and 1 base at J, with 15 bases in the middle. Germline loops: CDR1 KGHSH, CDR2 LQKENI.

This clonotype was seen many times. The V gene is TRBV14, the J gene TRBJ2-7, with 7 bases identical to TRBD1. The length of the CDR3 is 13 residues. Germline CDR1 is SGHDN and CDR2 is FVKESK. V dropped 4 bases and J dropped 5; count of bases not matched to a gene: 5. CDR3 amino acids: CASSPSTGNEQYF. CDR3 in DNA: TGTGCCAGCAGCCCCTCGACAGGGAACGAGCAGTACTTC.

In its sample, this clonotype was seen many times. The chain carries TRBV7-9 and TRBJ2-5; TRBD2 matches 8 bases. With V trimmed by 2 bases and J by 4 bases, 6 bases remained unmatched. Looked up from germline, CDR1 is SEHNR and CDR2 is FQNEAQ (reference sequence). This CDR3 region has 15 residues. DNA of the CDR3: TGTGCCAGCAGCTTAACGGCGGGAGGCGGAGAGACCCAGTACTTC. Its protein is CASSLTAGGGETQYF.

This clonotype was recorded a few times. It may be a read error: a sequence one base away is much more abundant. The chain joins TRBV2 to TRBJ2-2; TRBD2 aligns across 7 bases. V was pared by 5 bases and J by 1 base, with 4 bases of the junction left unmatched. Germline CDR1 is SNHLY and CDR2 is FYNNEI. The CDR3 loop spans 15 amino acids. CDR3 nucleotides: TGTGCCAGCAGTAAGGCGGGAGAGAACACCGGGGAGCTGTTTTTT. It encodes CASSKAGENTGELFF. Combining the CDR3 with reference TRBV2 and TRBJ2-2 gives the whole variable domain EPEVTQTPSHQVTQMGQEVILRCVPISNHLYFYWYRQILGQKVEFLVSFYNNEISEKSEIFDDQFSVERPDGSNFTLKIRSTKLEDSAMYFCASSKAGENTGELFFGEGSRLTVL.

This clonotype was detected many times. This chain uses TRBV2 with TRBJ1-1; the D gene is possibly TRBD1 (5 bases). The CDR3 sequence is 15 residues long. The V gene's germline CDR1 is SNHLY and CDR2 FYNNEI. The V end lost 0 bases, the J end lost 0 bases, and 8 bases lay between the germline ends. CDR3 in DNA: TGTGCCAGCAGTGAAGCGCGGGGGGTGAACACTGAAGCTTTCTTT. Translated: CASSEARGVNTEAFF.

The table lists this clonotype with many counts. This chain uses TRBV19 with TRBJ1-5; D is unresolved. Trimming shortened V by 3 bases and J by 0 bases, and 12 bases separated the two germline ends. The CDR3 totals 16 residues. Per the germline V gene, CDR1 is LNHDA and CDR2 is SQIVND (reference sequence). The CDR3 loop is CASSMRPILSNQPQHF. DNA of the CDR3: TGTGCCAGTAGTATGAGGCCCATTCTTAGCAATCAGCCCCAGCATTTT.

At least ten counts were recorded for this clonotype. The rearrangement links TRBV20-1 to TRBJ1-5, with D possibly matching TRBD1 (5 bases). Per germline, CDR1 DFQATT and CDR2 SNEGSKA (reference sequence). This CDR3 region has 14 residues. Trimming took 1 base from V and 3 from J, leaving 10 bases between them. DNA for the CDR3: TGCAGTGCTAGAGCAGGGAGTGTCAATCAGCCCCAGCATTTT. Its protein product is CSARAGSVNQPQHF.

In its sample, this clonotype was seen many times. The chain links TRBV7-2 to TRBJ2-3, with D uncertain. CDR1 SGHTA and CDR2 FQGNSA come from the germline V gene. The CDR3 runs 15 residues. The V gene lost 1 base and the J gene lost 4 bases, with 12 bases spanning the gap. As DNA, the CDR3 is TGTGCCAGCAGCTTAGTAGGCTCTGAGGCAGATACGCAGTATTTT. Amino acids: CASSLVGSEADTQYF.

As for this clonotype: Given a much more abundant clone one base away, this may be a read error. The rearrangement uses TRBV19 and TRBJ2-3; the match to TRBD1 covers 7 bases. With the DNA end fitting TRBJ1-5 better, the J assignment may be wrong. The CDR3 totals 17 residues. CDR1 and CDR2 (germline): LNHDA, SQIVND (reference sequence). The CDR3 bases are TGTGCCAGTAACAGCCGGTTGGCGGCTAGCGGGACAGATACGCAGCATTTT. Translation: CASNSRLAASGTDTQHF.

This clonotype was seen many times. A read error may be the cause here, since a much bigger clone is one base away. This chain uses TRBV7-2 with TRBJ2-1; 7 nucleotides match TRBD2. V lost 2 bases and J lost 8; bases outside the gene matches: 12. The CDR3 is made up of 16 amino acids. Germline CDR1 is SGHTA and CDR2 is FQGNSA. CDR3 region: CASSLYPGGSNDEQFF. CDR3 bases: TGTGCCAGCAGCTTATACCCTGGCGGGAGTAACGATGAGCAGTTCTTC.

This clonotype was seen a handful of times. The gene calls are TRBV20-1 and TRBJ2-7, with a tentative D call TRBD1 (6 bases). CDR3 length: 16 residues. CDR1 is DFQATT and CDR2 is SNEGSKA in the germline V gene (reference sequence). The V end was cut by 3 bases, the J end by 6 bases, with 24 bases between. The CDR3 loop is CSASSGFRGPTGEQYF. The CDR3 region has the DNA TGCAGTGCTAGTTCGGGTTTTCGGGGACCGACAGGCGAGCAGTACTTC.

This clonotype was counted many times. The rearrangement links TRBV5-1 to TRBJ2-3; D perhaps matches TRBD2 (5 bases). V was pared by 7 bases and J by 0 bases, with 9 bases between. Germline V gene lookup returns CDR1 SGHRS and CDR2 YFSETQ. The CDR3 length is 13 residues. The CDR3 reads CASRRGSTDTQYF. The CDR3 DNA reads TGCGCCAGCCGTCGAGGGAGCACAGATACGCAGTATTTT.

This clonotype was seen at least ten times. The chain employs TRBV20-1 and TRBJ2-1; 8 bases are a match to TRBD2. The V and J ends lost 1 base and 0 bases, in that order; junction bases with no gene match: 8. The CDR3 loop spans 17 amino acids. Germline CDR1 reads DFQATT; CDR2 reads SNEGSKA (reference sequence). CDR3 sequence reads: CSARGLIAGPSYNEQFF. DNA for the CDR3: TGCAGTGCTAGAGGACTGATAGCGGGGCCCTCCTACAATGAGCAGTTCTTC.

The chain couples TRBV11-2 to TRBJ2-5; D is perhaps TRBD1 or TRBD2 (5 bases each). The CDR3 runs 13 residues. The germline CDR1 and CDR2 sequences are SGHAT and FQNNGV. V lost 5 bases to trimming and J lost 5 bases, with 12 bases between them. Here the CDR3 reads CASSRGDRETQYF. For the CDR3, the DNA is TGTGCCAGCAGCAGAGGGGACCGGGAGACCCAGTACTTC.

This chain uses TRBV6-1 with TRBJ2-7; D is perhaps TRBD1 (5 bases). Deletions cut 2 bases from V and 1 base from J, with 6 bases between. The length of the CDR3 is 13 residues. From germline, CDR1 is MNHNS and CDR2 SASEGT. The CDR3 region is CASSERGSYEQYF. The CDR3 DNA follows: TGTGCCAGCAGTGAAAGGGGATCCTACGAGCAGTACTTC.

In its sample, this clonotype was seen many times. CDR3 coding DNA: TGTGCCAGCAGCTTAGGGACAGGGGGCAGGCGCAATCAGCCCCAGCATTTT. This sequence encodes CASSLGTGGRRNQPQHF. The chain carries TRBV7-6 and TRBJ1-5; TRBD1 matches at 11 bases. Trimming cost V 1 base and J 2 bases; bases outside gene matches: 4. The germline gives CDR1 SGHVS, CDR2 FNYEAQ. CDR3 length: 17 amino acids.

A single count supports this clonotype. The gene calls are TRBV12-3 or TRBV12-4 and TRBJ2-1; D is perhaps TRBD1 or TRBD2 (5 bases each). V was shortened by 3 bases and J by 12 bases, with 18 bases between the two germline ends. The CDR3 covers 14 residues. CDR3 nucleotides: TGTGCCAGCAGTTTCTGGGACGGCGGGTCGGTGCAGTTCTTC. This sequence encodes CASSFWDGGSVQFF.

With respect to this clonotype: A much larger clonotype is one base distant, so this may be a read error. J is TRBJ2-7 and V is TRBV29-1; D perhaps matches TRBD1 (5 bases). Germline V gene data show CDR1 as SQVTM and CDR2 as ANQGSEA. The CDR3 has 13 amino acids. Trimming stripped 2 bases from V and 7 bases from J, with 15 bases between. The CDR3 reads CSVEYPGAGEQYF. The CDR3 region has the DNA TGCAGCGTTGAATATCCTGGGGCCGGGGAGCAGTACTTC.